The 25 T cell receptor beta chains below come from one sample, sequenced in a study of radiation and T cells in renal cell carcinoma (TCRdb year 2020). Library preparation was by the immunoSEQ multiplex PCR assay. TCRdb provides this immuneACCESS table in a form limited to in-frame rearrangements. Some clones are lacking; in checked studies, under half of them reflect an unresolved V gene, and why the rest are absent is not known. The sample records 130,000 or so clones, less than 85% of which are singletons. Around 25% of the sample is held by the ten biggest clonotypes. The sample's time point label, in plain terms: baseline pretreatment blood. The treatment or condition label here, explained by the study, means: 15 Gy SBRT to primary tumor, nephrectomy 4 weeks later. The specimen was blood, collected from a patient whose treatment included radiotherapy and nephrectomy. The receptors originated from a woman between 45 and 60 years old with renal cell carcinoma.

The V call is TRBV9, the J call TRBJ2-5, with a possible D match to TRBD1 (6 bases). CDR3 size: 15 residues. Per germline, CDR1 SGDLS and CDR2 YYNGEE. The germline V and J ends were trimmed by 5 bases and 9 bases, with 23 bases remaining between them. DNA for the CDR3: TGTGCCAGCAGTGAGTCTGGGGGCCCATTCGGGGCCCAGTACTTC. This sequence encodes CASSESGGPFGAQYF.

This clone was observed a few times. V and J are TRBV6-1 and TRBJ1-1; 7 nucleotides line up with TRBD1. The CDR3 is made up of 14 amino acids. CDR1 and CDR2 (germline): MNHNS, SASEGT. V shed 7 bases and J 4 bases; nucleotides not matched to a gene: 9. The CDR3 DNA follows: TGTGCCAGCACCTGGACAGGAGTTACCACTGAAGCTTTCTTT. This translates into CASTWTGVTTEAFF.

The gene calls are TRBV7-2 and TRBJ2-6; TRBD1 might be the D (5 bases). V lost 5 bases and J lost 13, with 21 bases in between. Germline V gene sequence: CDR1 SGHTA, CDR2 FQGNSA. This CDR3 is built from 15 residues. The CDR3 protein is CASSLIPTVTGVLTF. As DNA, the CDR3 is TGTGCCAGCAGCCTCATTCCGACAGTTACCGGGGTCCTGACTTTC.

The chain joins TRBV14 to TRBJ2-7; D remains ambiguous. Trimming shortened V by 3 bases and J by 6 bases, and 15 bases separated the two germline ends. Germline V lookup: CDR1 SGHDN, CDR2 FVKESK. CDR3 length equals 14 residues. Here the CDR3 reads CASSHKARIGEQYF. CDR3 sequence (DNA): TGTGCCAGCAGCCACAAAGCTCGGATCGGCGAGCAGTACTTC. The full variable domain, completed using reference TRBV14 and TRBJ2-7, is EAGVTQFPSHSVIEKGQTVTLRCDPISGHDNLYWYRRVMGKEIKFLLHFVKESKQDESGMPNNRFLAERTGGTYSTLKVQPAELEDSGVYFCASSHKARIGEQYFGPGTRLTVT.

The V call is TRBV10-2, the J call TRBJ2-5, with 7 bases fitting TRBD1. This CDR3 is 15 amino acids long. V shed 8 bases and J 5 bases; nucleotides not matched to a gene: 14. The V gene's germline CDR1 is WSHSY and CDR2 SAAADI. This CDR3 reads CASRQGGPPRETQYF. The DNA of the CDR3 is TGCGCCAGCCGACAGGGCGGCCCACCCAGGGAGACCCAGTACTTC.

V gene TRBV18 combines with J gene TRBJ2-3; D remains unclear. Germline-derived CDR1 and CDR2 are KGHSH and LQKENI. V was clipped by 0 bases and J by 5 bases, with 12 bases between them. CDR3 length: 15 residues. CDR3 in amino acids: CASSPPTGKKDTQYF. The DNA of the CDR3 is TGTGCCAGCTCACCACCGACCGGAAAGAAAGATACGCAGTATTTT.

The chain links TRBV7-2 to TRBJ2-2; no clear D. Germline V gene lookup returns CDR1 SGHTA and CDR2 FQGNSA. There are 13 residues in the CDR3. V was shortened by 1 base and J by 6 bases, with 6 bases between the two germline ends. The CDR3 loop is CASSLGLAGELFF. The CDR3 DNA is TGTGCCAGCAGCTTAGGGTTAGCCGGGGAGCTGTTTTTT.

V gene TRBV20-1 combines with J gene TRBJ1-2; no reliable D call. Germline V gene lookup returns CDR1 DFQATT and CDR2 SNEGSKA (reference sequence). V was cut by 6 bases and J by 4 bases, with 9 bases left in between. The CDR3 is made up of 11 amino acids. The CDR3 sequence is CSAPGSYGYTF. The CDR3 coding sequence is TGCAGTGCCCCGGGCAGCTATGGCTACACCTTC.

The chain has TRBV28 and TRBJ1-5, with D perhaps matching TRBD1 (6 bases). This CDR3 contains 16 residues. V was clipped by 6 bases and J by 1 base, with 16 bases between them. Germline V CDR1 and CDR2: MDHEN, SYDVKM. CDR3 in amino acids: CASSDNRVESNQPQHF. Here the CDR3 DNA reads TGTGCCAGCAGCGATAACAGGGTTGAGAGCAATCAGCCCCAGCATTTT.

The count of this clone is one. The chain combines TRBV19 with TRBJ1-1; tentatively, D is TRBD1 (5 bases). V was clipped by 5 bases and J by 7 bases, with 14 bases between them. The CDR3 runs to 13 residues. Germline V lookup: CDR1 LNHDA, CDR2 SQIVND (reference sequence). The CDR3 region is CASSSQGLFEAFF. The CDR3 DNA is TGTGCCAGTAGTTCCCAGGGACTCTTTGAAGCTTTCTTT.

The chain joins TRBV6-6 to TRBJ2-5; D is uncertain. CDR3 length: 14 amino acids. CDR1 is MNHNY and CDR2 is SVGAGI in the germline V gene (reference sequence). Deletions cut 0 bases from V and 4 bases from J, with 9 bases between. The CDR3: CASSYSGSAETQYF. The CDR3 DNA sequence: TGTGCCAGCAGTTACTCGGGGTCGGCAGAGACCCAGTACTTC.

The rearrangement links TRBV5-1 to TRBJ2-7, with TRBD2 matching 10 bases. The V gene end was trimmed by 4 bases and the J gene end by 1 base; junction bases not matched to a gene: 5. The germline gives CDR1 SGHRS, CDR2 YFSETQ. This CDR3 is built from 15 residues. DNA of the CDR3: TGCGCCAGCAGCACCTCTAGCGGGGGTTCCTACGAGCAGTACTTC. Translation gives CASSTSSGGSYEQYF. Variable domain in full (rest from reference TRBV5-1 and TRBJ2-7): KAGVTQTPRYLIKTRGQQVTLSCSPISGHRSVSWYQQTPGQGLQFLFEYFSETQRNKGNFPGRFSGRQFSNSRSEMNVSTLELGDSALYLCASSTSSGGSYEQYFGPGTRLTVT.

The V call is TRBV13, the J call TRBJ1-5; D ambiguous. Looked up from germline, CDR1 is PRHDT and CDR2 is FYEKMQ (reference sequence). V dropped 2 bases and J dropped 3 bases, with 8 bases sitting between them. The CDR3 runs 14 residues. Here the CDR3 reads CASSLNGVNQPQHF. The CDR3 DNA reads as TGTGCCAGCAGCTTAAATGGAGTCAATCAGCCCCAGCATTTT. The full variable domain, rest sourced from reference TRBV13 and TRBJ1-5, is AAGVIQSPRHLIKEKRETATLKCYPIPRHDTVYWYQQGPGQDPQFLISFYEKMQSDKGSIPDRFSAQQFSDYHSELNMSSLELGDSALYFCASSLNGVNQPQHFGDGTRLSIL.

CDR3 sequence: CASSINGQDGNTQYF. CDR3 in DNA: TGTGCCAGTAGTATCAACGGCCAGGACGGGAATACGCAGTATTTT. The chain joins TRBV19 to TRBJ2-3, with D perhaps TRBD2 (5 bases). The CDR3 loop spans 15 amino acids. Germline CDR1 reads LNHDA; CDR2 reads SQIVND (reference sequence). V was clipped by 3 bases and J by 7 bases, with 17 bases between them. Based on the CDR3 plus reference TRBV19 and TRBJ2-3, the full variable domain is DGGITQSPKYLFRKEGQNVTLSCEQNLNHDAMYWYRQDPGQGLRLIYYSQIVNDFQKGDIAEGYSVSREKKESFPLTVTSAQKNPTAFYLCASSINGQDGNTQYFGPGTRLTVL.

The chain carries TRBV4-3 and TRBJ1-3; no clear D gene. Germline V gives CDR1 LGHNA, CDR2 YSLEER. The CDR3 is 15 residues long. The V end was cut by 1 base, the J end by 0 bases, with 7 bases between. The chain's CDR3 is CASSQGSLSGNTIYF. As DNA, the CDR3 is TGCGCCAGCAGCCAAGGGTCTCTCTCTGGAAACACCATATATTTT.

The CDR3 coding sequence is TGTGCCAGTAGTAGAGGACAGGATAATTCACCCCTCCACTTT. Protein: CASSRGQDNSPLHF. This chain connects TRBV19 to TRBJ1-6, with TRBD1 identical over 7 bases. Germline CDR1 is LNHDA and CDR2 is SQIVND (reference sequence). After removal of 4 bases from V and 5 bases from J, the junction contained 2 bases not matched to a gene. This CDR3 region has 14 residues.

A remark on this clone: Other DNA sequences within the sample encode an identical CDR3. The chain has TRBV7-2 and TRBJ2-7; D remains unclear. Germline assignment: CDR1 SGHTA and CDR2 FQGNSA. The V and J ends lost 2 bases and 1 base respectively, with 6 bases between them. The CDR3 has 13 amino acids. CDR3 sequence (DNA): TGTGCCAGCAGCTTACCCGAATCCTACGAGCAGTACTTC. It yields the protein CASSLPESYEQYF.

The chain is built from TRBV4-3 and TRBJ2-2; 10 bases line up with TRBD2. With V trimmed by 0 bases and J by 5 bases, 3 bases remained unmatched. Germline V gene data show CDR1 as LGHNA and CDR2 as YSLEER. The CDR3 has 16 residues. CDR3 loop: CASSQDPLAGTGELFF. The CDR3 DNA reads TGCGCCAGCAGCCAAGATCCACTAGCGGGAACCGGGGAGCTGTTTTTT.

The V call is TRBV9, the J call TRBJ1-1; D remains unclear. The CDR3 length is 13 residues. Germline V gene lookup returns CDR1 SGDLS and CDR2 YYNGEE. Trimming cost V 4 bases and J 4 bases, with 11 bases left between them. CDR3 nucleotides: TGTGCCAGCAGCCCAGCCGGAGGCACTGAAGCTTTCTTT. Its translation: CASSPAGGTEAFF.

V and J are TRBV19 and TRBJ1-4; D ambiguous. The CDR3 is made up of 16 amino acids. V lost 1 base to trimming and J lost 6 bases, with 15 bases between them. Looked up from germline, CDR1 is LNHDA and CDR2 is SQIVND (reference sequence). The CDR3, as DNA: TGTGCCAGTAGTATAGCCGAAGGGAATCTGGATGAAAAACTGTTTTTT. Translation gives CASSIAEGNLDEKLFF.

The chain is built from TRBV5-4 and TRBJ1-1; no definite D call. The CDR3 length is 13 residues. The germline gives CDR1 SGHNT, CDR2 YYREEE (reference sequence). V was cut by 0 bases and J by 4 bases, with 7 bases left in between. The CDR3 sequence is CASSLVLTTEAFF. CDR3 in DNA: TGTGCCAGCAGCTTGGTATTGACCACTGAAGCTTTCTTT.

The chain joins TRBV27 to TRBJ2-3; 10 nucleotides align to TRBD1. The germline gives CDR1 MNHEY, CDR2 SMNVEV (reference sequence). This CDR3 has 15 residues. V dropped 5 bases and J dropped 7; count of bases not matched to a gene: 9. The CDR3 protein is CASSIPGQGTYTQYF. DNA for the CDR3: TGTGCCAGCAGTATTCCGGGACAGGGGACGTATACGCAGTATTTT.

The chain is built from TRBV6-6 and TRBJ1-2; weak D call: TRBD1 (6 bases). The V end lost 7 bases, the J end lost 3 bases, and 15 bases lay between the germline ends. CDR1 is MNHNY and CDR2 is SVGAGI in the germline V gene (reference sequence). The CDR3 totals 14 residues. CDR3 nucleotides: TGTGCCAGCAAGGCGGGGACAAATTACTATGGCTACACCTTC. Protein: CASKAGTNYYGYTF.

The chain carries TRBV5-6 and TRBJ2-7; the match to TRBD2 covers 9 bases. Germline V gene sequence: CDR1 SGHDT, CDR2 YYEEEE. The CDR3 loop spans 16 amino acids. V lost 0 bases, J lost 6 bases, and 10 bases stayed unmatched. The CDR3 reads CASSLGPGLASLEQYF. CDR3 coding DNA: TGTGCCAGCAGCTTGGGCCCGGGACTAGCTTCTCTCGAGCAGTACTTC. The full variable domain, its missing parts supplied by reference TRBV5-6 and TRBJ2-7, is DAGVTQSPTHLIKTRGQQVTLRCSPKSGHDTVSWYQQALGQGPQFIFQYYEEEERQRGNFPDRFSGHQFPNYSSELNVNALLLGDSALYLCASSLGPGLASLEQYFGPGTRLTVT.

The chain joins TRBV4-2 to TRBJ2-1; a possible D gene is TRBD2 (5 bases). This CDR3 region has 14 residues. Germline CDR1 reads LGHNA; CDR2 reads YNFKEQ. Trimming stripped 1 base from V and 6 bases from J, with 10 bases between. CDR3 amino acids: CASSQVTGINEQFF. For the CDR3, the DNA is TGTGCCAGCAGCCAAGTGACGGGAATCAATGAGCAGTTCTTC.